This T cell receptor (beta chain) comes out of a study of OX40 agonist ivuxolimab in advanced cancers. In the study overall: Patients with prior anti-PD-1, anti-PD-L1 or anti-CTLA-4 therapy were eligible; 35% to 45% had some.

Trimming stripped 4 bases from V and 1 base from J, with 8 bases between. The CDR3 is 14 amino acids. Per germline, CDR1 MDHEN and CDR2 SYDVKM. Whole-study results and caveats: In CD8+ T cells, expanded clones were on average more numerous than in CD4+. Low normalized T-cell clonal expansion also characterized some of the nonresponders.

Details on this clone: Its antigen is not known.

Sequenced by immunoSEQ multiplex PCR; TCRdb stores in-frame clones only, minus some. The sample includes 75,000 to 100,000 clones, roughly 80% of them seen just once. The rearrangement joins TRBV28 to TRBJ1-5, with D perhaps TRBD1 (6 bases). The clonotype originates from an adult with an advanced solid tumor such as melanoma, head and neck, liver or kidney cancer. Source: CD4+ or CD8+ T cells sorted from blood, taken in a trial of the OX40 agonist ivuxolimab. CDR3 region: CASSSQGSNQPQHF. CDR3 sequence (DNA): TGTGCCAGCAGTTCACAGGGAAGCAATCAGCCCCAGCATTTT. The full variable domain, rest sourced from reference TRBV28 and TRBJ1-5, is DVKVTQSSRYLVKRTGEKVFLECVQDMDHENMFWYRQDPGLGLRLIYFSYDVKMKEKGDIPEGYSVSREKKERFSLILESASTNQTSMYLCASSSQGSNQPQHFGDGTRLSIL.